The 6 T cell receptor beta chains in this list originate from one sample, sequenced in a study of blood T cell repertoires in COVID-19. Using immunoSEQ multiplex PCR, the repertoire was profiled, and TCRdb retains in-frame clones only, with some absent. The table has 110,000 or so clones, about 85% seen once. Source material: peripheral blood. The receptors were sampled from a man between 35 and 55 years old with acute or convalescent COVID-19.

This clone was found once. The chain has TRBV10-3 and TRBJ1-5, with D uncertain. Trimming pared 4 bases from V and 3 bases from J, leaving 7 bases between. The germline V gene encodes CDR1 ENHRY and CDR2 SYGVKD. The CDR3 totals 13 residues. CDR3 nucleotide sequence: TGTGCCATCAGTGGGAGTCCCAATCAGCCCCAGCATTTT. This gives the protein CAISGSPNQPQHF.

This clone occurred a few times. The chain couples TRBV6-1 to TRBJ1-5; no clear D. The germline V gene encodes CDR1 MNHNS and CDR2 SASEGT. The CDR3 runs to 15 residues. Deletions cut 3 bases from V and 2 bases from J, with 11 bases between. The CDR3 DNA sequence: TGTGCCAGCAGTGAGAGTCCGGTCGGCAATCAGCCCCAGCATTTT. It codes for CASSESPVGNQPQHF.

In this sample, this clone turned up once. The chain employs TRBV7-9 and TRBJ2-7; maybe TRBD1 (5 bases). The CDR3 contains 13 residues. The germline V and J ends were trimmed by 5 bases and 3 bases, with 11 bases remaining between them. Germline loops: CDR1 SEHNR, CDR2 FQNEAQ (reference sequence). Here the CDR3 reads CASSLAGIYEQYF. The CDR3 coding sequence is TGTGCCAGCAGCCTGGCAGGGATCTACGAGCAGTACTTC.

The CDR3 DNA is TGTGCCAGCAGTTACTCGAGGGACTACGAGCAGTACTTC. Protein sequence: CASSYSRDYEQYF. The gene calls are TRBV6-5 and TRBJ2-7, with a weak D call TRBD2 (5 bases). This CDR3 has 13 residues. Trimming left V 0 bases short and J 3 bases short, with 6 bases between. Germline assignment: CDR1 MNHEY and CDR2 SVGAGI.

This clone was counted between two and nine times. The V call is TRBV9, the J call TRBJ1-6, with TRBD1 as a possible D gene (5 bases). CDR1 and CDR2 from the germline V gene are SGDLS and YYNGEE. V was trimmed by 7 bases and J by 3 bases, leaving 14 bases between them. The CDR3 has 15 residues. DNA of the CDR3: TGTGCCAGCGGGCGAGACAGAATCTATAATTCACCCCTCCACTTT. This gives the protein CASGRDRIYNSPLHF.

This clone was picked up one time. The chain recombines TRBV12-5 with TRBJ2-7; a possible D gene is TRBD2 (5 bases). CDR1 is LGHNT, CDR2 FRNRAP, per germline. V dropped 0 bases and J dropped 0 bases, with 15 bases sitting between them. The CDR3 runs 17 residues. The CDR3 sequence: CASGLVHSIGSSYEQYF. In DNA form, the CDR3 reads TGTGCTAGTGGTTTGGTACACAGTATTGGGAGCTCCTACGAGCAGTACTTC.